This passage covers 19 T cell receptor beta chains from one sample sequenced in a study of read filtering for tumor transcriptome and immune sequencing. This library used roughly 0.4 ug RNA and molecular barcoded adaptors spanning alpha/delta and beta/gamma chains. TCRdb re-analysed the reads in MiXCR, keeping a single row per CDR3 protein. Among around 38,000 distinct CDR3 sequences listed, around 15% were seen once. Sequencing was done on a sample of a population of CD138-negative cells sorted from bone marrow. The receptor source for this set is a donor aged 40 or older with multiple myeloma.

This clonotype was picked up many times. The V call is TRBV4-1, the J call TRBJ2-3, with D maybe TRBD1 (6 bases). The CDR3 loop spans 16 amino acids. CDR1 is MGHRA and CDR2 is YSYEKL in the germline V gene. V lost 0 bases and J 6 bases, leaving 16 bases between the germline ends. In nucleotides, the CDR3 is TGCGCCAGCAGCCAAGATCCCCCAGGGGCAGGGGATACGCAGTATTTT. This sequence encodes CASSQDPPGAGDTQYF.

The rearrangement joins TRBV20-1 to TRBJ2-7; weak D call: TRBD2 (5 bases). V dropped 7 bases and J dropped 5 bases, with 12 bases sitting between them. There are 11 residues in the CDR3. Germline V gives CDR1 DFQATT, CDR2 SNEGSKA (reference sequence). CDR3 nucleotide sequence: TGCAGTGTCTATGGACTTGACGAGCAGTACTTC. This sequence encodes CSVYGLDEQYF.

Ten or more counts support this clonotype. The chain employs TRBV29-1 and TRBJ2-1; the match to TRBD2 covers 7 bases. The CDR3 is made up of 16 amino acids. CDR1 SQVTM and CDR2 ANQGSEA come from the germline V gene. After removal of 0 bases from V and 2 bases from J, the junction contained 7 bases not matched to a gene. CDR3 in amino acids: CSVEDVGTITYNEQFF. The DNA for the CDR3 is TGCAGCGTTGAAGACGTCGGGACTATAACCTACAATGAGCAGTTCTTC.

At least ten counts were recorded for this clonotype. This rearrangement joins TRBV6-2 or TRBV6-3 to TRBJ2-1, with 8 bases lining up with TRBD2. Germline CDR1 MNHEY, CDR2 SVGEGT. The V and J ends lost 4 bases and 2 bases, in that order; junction bases with no gene match: 7. The CDR3 loop spans 16 amino acids. The CDR3 is CASSSIRGGAYNEQFF. The CDR3 DNA reads TGTGCCAGCAGTTCGATACGGGGGGGGGCCTACAATGAGCAGTTCTTC.

With regard to this clonotype: A much larger clone lies one base from this, so it may be a read error. The chain joins TRBV20-1 to TRBJ2-7, with 7 bases fitting TRBD2. This CDR3 comprises 16 residues. Germline V lookup: CDR1 DFQATT, CDR2 SNEGSKA (reference sequence). The CDR3 sequence: CGANRDYTLVGYEQYF. CDR3 coding DNA: TGCGGTGCGAACCGGGACTATACCCTGGTGGGCTACGAGCAGTACTTC.

In this sample, this clonotype turned up many times. The chain is built from TRBV29-1 and TRBJ2-5, with D possibly TRBD1 on 5 matching bases. CDR3 length equals 13 residues. Germline V lookup: CDR1 SQVTM, CDR2 ANQGSEA. V was pared by 4 bases and J by 2 bases, with 11 bases between. The CDR3 nucleotides read TGCAGCGTTGCCTACAGGTTACAAGAGACCCAGTACTTC. Translation gives CSVAYRLQETQYF.

This clonotype was counted between two and nine times. A much larger clone lies a single base off, so this may be a read error. The gene calls are TRBV5-1 and TRBJ2-1; 7 nucleotides line up with TRBD1. The CDR3 loop spans 16 amino acids. From germline, CDR1 is SGHRS and CDR2 YFSETQ. CDR3 DNA: TGCGCCAGCAGCTCGACTGACAGGGTCCGATACAATGGGCAGTTCTTC. Amino acid sequence: CASSSTDRVRYNGQFF. The entire variable domain, with the rest obtained from reference TRBV5-1 and TRBJ2-1, is as follows: KAGVTQTPRYLIKTRGQQVTLSCSPISGHRSVSWYQQTPGQGLQFLFEYFSETQRNKGNFPGRFSGRQFSNSRSEMNVSTLELGDSALYLCASSSTDRVRYNGQFFGPGTRLTVL.

This clonotype has only a few counts. One base away lies a much larger clone, so this may be a sequencing read error. The CDR3, as DNA: TGCGCCACCATGAACTTCGGGGAGCTGTTTTTT. Translation gives CATMNFGELFF. The genes are TRBV5-1 and TRBJ2-2; no definite D call. CDR1 SGHRS and CDR2 YFSETQ come from the germline V gene. CDR3 length: 11 residues. Between the trimmed V and J ends, which lost 9 bases and 7 bases, there was a span of 10 bases.

This clonotype came up many times. The V and J genes are TRBV7-9 and TRBJ2-3; TRBD2 agrees at 9 bases. With V trimmed by 5 bases and J by 4 bases, 10 bases remained unmatched. Germline V gene sequence: CDR1 SEHNR, CDR2 FQNEAQ (reference sequence). The length of the CDR3 is 16 residues. CDR3 protein: CASSPPGSGSADTQYF. As DNA, the CDR3 is TGTGCCAGCAGCCCCCCGGGTAGCGGGAGCGCAGATACGCAGTATTTT.

With regard to this clonotype: One junction end does not reproduce the germline sequence, and a read error may be involved. The CDR3 protein is CASSRDRASLNTEAVF. CDR3 DNA sequence: TGTGCCAGCAGTCGGGACAGGGCGAGTTTGAACACTGAAGCTGTCTTT. V usage is TRBV12-3 or TRBV12-4 and J usage is TRBJ1-1, with 9 bases that match TRBD1. CDR3 length: 16 amino acids.

Many counts were recorded for this clonotype. The rearrangement joins TRBV5-6 to TRBJ2-5; D not certain. The CDR3 extends over 14 amino acids. CDR1 and CDR2 from the germline V gene are SGHDT and YYEEEE. Between the trimmed V and J ends, which lost 0 bases and 5 bases, there was a span of 11 bases. The CDR3 nucleotides are TGTGCCAGCAGCTTGGAGGCCCTTGGGGAGACCCAGTACTTC. This sequence encodes CASSLEALGETQYF. The full variable domain, completed using reference TRBV5-6 and TRBJ2-5, is DAGVTQSPTHLIKTRGQQVTLRCSPKSGHDTVSWYQQALGQGPQFIFQYYEEEERQRGNFPDRFSGHQFPNYSSELNVNALLLGDSALYLCASSLEALGETQYFGPGTRLLVL.

In the case of this clonotype: A far larger clone is only one base removed, so a read error is likely. This chain connects TRBV6-5 to TRBJ2-1; the D is unclear. The CDR3 consists of 16 residues. Germline CDR1 is MNHEY and CDR2 is SVGAGI. CDR3 nucleotides: TGTGCCAGCAGTAAATCCCTAGACCGTTTTTACAATGGGCAGTTCTTC. Its protein product is CASSKSLDRFYNGQFF.

Concerning this clonotype itself: A far larger clone is one base from this, pointing to a likely read error. The rearrangement uses TRBV20-1 and TRBJ2-1, with 8 positions matching TRBD2. V lost 3 bases to trimming and J lost 10 bases; unmatched junction nucleotides: 14. This CDR3 region has 15 residues. CDR1 DFQATT and CDR2 SNEGSKA come from the germline V gene (reference sequence). Here the CDR3 DNA reads TGCAGTGCTAGTGACCCTGGGGCGGGAGGCTACGAGCAGTTCTTC. This gives the protein CSASDPGAGGYEQFF.

This clonotype has at least ten counts. V usage is TRBV7-9 and J usage is TRBJ1-1; D remains unclear. Germline V CDR1 and CDR2: SEHNR, FQNEAQ (reference sequence). The V and J ends lost 5 bases and 0 bases respectively, with 19 bases between them. This CDR3 region has 17 residues. The CDR3 is CASSPVPSARMNTEAFF. The CDR3 nucleotides are TGTGCCAGCAGCCCAGTTCCGTCGGCCCGCATGAACACTGAAGCTTTCTTT.

This clonotype was seen many times. The chain combines TRBV7-2 with TRBJ2-1; D gene unclear. CDR3 size: 13 residues. V was clipped by 5 bases and J by 6 bases, with 11 bases between them. Germline lookup yields CDR1 SGHTA and CDR2 FQGNSA. CDR3 nucleotide sequence: TGTGCCAGCAGCATCCGTATAATCAATGAGCAGTTCTTC. It is translated as CASSIRIINEQFF.

This clonotype occurred many times. The chain carries TRBV28 and TRBJ2-1, with TRBD2 matching 7 bases. Trimming cost V 6 bases and J 9 bases; bases outside gene matches: 5. The length of the CDR3 is 12 residues. Germline CDR1 reads MDHEN; CDR2 reads SYDVKM. This CDR3 reads CASSVAGFEQFF. DNA for the CDR3: TGTGCCAGCAGCGTAGCGGGTTTTGAGCAGTTCTTC.

The sample holds a few counts of this clonotype. The chain uses TRBV11-1 and TRBJ2-1, with TRBD2 matching over 11 bases. Germline CDR1 SGHAT, CDR2 FQDESV (reference sequence). The CDR3 has 18 residues. The junction had 14 bases not matched to a gene; V was cut back by 1 base and J by 9 bases. CDR3 amino acids: CASSLVFSGRGPSGEQFF. CDR3 coding DNA: TGTGCCAGCAGCTTAGTCTTTAGCGGGAGGGGACCTTCTGGTGAGCAGTTCTTC.

In its sample, this clonotype was seen many times. This chain uses TRBV20-1 with TRBJ2-3, with TRBD2 matching over 11 bases. The CDR3 spans 14 residues. The ends lost 6 bases at V and 6 bases at J; junction bases unmatched: 8. Per germline, CDR1 DFQATT and CDR2 SNEGSKA (reference sequence). CDR3 region: CSAKTSGSGDTQYF. The CDR3 DNA is TGCAGTGCCAAAACTAGCGGGAGTGGGGATACGCAGTATTTT.

This clonotype was seen a handful of times. Being one base from a much bigger clone, this may be a read error. This chain connects TRBV5-1 to TRBJ2-5, with D tentatively TRBD1 (6 bases). The CDR3 length is 13 residues. Germline CDR1 is SGHRS and CDR2 is YFSETQ. The CDR3 spells CACSPDSQETQYF. The DNA of the CDR3 is TGCGCCTGCAGCCCGGACAGTCAAGAGACCCAGTACTTC.